These 27 T cell receptor beta chains came from one sample sequenced in a study of blood T cell repertoires in COVID-19. Data came from immunoSEQ multiplex PCR; TCRdb stores just in-frame clones and leaves some out. The sample includes about 270,000 clones, roughly 84% of them seen just once. The sample comprised peripheral blood. The source of these receptors is a woman younger than 30 with acute or convalescent COVID-19.

The V gene is TRBV27, the J gene TRBJ1-2; D is perhaps TRBD1 (6 bases). V dropped 9 bases and J dropped 7 bases, with 18 bases sitting between them. CDR1 is MNHEY, CDR2 SMNVEV, per germline (reference sequence). There are 13 residues in the CDR3. The CDR3 reads CASRKQGRGGYTF. The CDR3 region has the DNA TGTGCCAGTCGAAAACAGGGACGGGGTGGCTACACCTTC.

The V call is TRBV19, the J call TRBJ2-2; possible D gene TRBD2, 6 bases. The germline V gene encodes CDR1 LNHDA and CDR2 SQIVND (reference sequence). This CDR3 has 16 residues. V was shortened by 5 bases and J by 1 base, with 14 bases between the two germline ends. CDR3: CASSVPAGGNTGELFF. CDR3 sequence (DNA): TGTGCCAGTAGTGTACCAGCGGGCGGGAACACCGGGGAGCTGTTTTTT.

This chain joins TRBV19 and TRBJ2-6; D is perhaps TRBD1 (5 bases). The CDR3 spans 16 residues. Trimming removed 2 bases from V and 3 bases from J, with 11 bases in between. Germline CDR1 and CDR2: LNHDA and SQIVND (reference sequence). The CDR3 reads CASSIYMGLGANVLTF. For the CDR3, the DNA is TGTGCCAGTAGTATATACATGGGGCTTGGGGCCAACGTCCTGACTTTC.

J is TRBJ2-7 and V is TRBV5-4, with a possible D match to TRBD1 (5 bases). The CDR3 spans 13 residues. Looked up from germline, CDR1 is SGHNT and CDR2 is YYREEE (reference sequence). V shed 3 bases and J shed 3 bases, with 10 bases lying between them. CDR3 protein: CASSSGQGYEQYF. For the CDR3, the DNA is TGTGCCAGCAGCTCCGGACAAGGCTACGAGCAGTACTTC.

This clone was found a few times. The CDR3 DNA sequence: TGTGCCAGCAGTGGACTAGGGACAGGGTCCTACGAGCAGTACTTC. This encodes CASSGLGTGSYEQYF. J is TRBJ2-7 and V is TRBV28; 9 bases match TRBD1. Losses at the gene ends were 5 bases for V and 1 base for J; bases not matched to a gene: 6. CDR3 length: 15 amino acids. CDR1 and CDR2 from the germline V gene are MDHEN and SYDVKM.

This rearrangement joins TRBV29-1 to TRBJ2-1; perhaps TRBD2 as D (5 bases). CDR3 length: 14 amino acids. Germline CDR1 is SQVTM and CDR2 is ANQGSEA. The V end was cut by 8 bases, the J end by 7 bases, with 21 bases between. Here the CDR3 DNA reads TGCAGCCTCCTTGGTGGGAGCGGTAGGAATGAGCAGTTCTTC. Amino acids: CSLLGGSGRNEQFF.

The chain uses TRBV19 and TRBJ1-1; D remains unclear. Germline loops: CDR1 LNHDA, CDR2 SQIVND (reference sequence). The CDR3 spans 13 residues. With 10 bases removed from V and 1 base from J, the gap between germline ends came to 13 bases. CDR3 sequence reads: CAILPRGNTEAFF. In nucleotides, the CDR3 is TGTGCCATACTCCCCCGGGGGAACACTGAAGCTTTCTTT.

The V gene is TRBV30, the J gene TRBJ1-1; no clear D. This CDR3 comprises 13 residues. With 1 base removed from V and 1 base from J, the gap between germline ends came to 7 bases. CDR1 is GTSNPN, CDR2 SVGIG, per germline (reference sequence). Written as DNA, the CDR3 is TGTGCCTGGAGTGCAGGCCGGAACACTGAAGCTTTCTTT. Its protein product is CAWSAGRNTEAFF.

This clone appeared once. The genes are TRBV7-2 and TRBJ1-1; tentatively, D is TRBD1 (6 bases). The V gene's germline CDR1 is SGHTA and CDR2 FQGNSA. This CDR3 has 14 residues. The germline V and J ends were trimmed by 3 bases and 5 bases, with 13 bases remaining between them. The CDR3 region is CASSLSFQGTEAFF. The CDR3 coding sequence is TGTGCCAGCAGCTTGTCCTTTCAGGGGACTGAAGCTTTCTTT.

The V and J genes are TRBV19 and TRBJ2-5; D is unclear. The CDR3 spans 13 residues. V was clipped by 5 bases and J by 0 bases, with 7 bases between them. Germline V CDR1 and CDR2: LNHDA, SQIVND (reference sequence). CDR3 coding DNA: TGTGCCAGTAGTTTAGTCTACCAAGAGACCCAGTACTTC. Translating gives CASSLVYQETQYF.

The CDR3 region is CASSLAAGESGANVLTF. In nucleotides, the CDR3 is TGTGCCAGCAGCTTAGCGGCTGGGGAGTCTGGGGCCAACGTCCTGACTTTC. The chain combines TRBV7-6 with TRBJ2-6, with D maybe TRBD2 (5 bases). The length of the CDR3 is 17 residues. The germline gives CDR1 SGHVS, CDR2 FNYEAQ. V shed 0 bases and J shed 1 base, with 10 bases lying between them.

CDR3 coding DNA: TGTGCCTCAACACTAAGTAGCACAGATACGCAGTATTTT. Its translation is CASTLSSTDTQYF. The chain is built from TRBV30 and TRBJ2-3, with D unclear. The CDR3 is made up of 13 amino acids. The germline CDR1 and CDR2 sequences are GTSNPN and SVGIG (reference sequence). Deletions cut 7 bases from V and 0 bases from J, with 11 bases between.

The J gene is TRBJ2-7, the V gene TRBV7-2, with 12 bases fitting TRBD2. V shed 0 bases, J shed 1 base, and the junction held 10 bases outside the gene matches. The CDR3 spans 19 residues. Germline CDR1 is SGHTA and CDR2 is FQGNSA. The CDR3 loop reads CASSLADDVTSGRSYEQYF. CDR3 nucleotide sequence: TGTGCCAGCAGCTTAGCGGATGACGTAACTAGCGGGAGGTCCTACGAGCAGTACTTC.

V is TRBV5-6 and J is TRBJ1-2, with 7 bases identical to TRBD1. V shed 5 bases and J 4 bases; nucleotides not matched to a gene: 5. Germline V gene lookup returns CDR1 SGHDT and CDR2 YYEEEE. The CDR3 contains 13 residues. In nucleotides, the CDR3 is TGTGCCAGCAGGGACCGACAGGGCTATGGCTACACCTTC. It codes for CASRDRQGYGYTF.

The J gene is TRBJ1-5, the V gene TRBV28, with 7 bases lining up with TRBD1. The V gene end was trimmed by 4 bases and the J gene end by 7 bases; junction bases not matched to a gene: 10. This CDR3 region has 15 residues. From germline, CDR1 is MDHEN and CDR2 SYDVKM. The CDR3 DNA reads as TGTGCCAGCAGTTCGGGACAGCCTAGCATGCAGCCCCAGCATTTT. This translates into CASSSGQPSMQPQHF.

The chain links TRBV7-2 to TRBJ1-2, with D unclear. Trimming shortened V by 4 bases and J by 6 bases, and 12 bases separated the two germline ends. The CDR3 runs 13 residues. Germline-derived CDR1 and CDR2 are SGHTA and FQGNSA. CDR3: CASSSRGAHGYTF. CDR3 DNA sequence: TGTGCCAGCAGCTCCCGGGGTGCCCATGGCTACACCTTC.

The chain recombines TRBV6-5 with TRBJ1-5, with D maybe TRBD1 (6 bases). The CDR3 extends over 13 amino acids. CDR1 is MNHEY and CDR2 is SVGAGI in the germline V gene. Trimming pared 6 bases from V and 4 bases from J, leaving 10 bases between. CDR3 in DNA: TGTGCCAGCAGGCGCCAGGGGAATCAGCCCCAGCATTTT. Protein: CASRRQGNQPQHF.

The chain uses TRBV29-1 and TRBJ1-1; the D gene is possibly TRBD1 (5 bases). Germline values: CDR1 SQVTM, CDR2 ANQGSEA. This CDR3 contains 13 residues. Trimming pared 7 bases from V and 1 base from J, leaving 13 bases between. This CDR3 reads CSGKDSPNTEAFF. In nucleotides, the CDR3 is TGCAGCGGGAAAGACAGTCCGAACACTGAAGCTTTCTTT.

J is TRBJ2-3 and V is TRBV7-2, with TRBD2 matching over 10 bases. V lost 6 bases, J lost 1 base, and 10 bases stayed unmatched. This CDR3 region has 17 residues. In germline, CDR1 is SGHTA, CDR2 FQGNSA. The CDR3 reads CASSRKREGPGTDTQYF. CDR3 coding DNA: TGTGCCAGCAGTCGTAAGCGGGAGGGCCCCGGCACAGATACGCAGTATTTT.

This chain connects TRBV6-2 or TRBV6-3 to TRBJ2-7, with 10 bases that match TRBD1. The length of the CDR3 is 14 residues. After removal of 5 bases from V and 1 base from J, the junction contained 2 bases not matched to a gene. CDR1 is MNHEY, CDR2 SVGEGT, per germline. The CDR3 sequence is CASSRTGGSYEQYF. In DNA, the CDR3 is TGTGCCAGCAGTCGGACAGGGGGTTCCTACGAGCAGTACTTC.

The chain combines TRBV9 with TRBJ2-7, with TRBD1 matching 10 bases. V lost 4 bases, J lost 3 bases, and 7 bases stayed unmatched. This CDR3 comprises 15 residues. Germline V gene data show CDR1 as SGDLS and CDR2 as YYNGEE. CDR3 region: CASSPTGTGDYEQYF. The CDR3 region has the DNA TGTGCCAGCAGCCCCACCGGGACAGGGGACTACGAGCAGTACTTC.

The chain carries TRBV5-5 and TRBJ1-1; possibly TRBD1 for D (5 bases). This CDR3 has 16 residues. Germline assignment: CDR1 SGHKS and CDR2 YYEKEE (reference sequence). Trimming left V 3 bases short and J 2 bases short, with 17 bases between. The CDR3 bases are TGTGCCAGCAGCTCGAGGGGATGGGGGGAAAACACTGAAGCTTTCTTT. Translated: CASSSRGWGENTEAFF.

This clone was picked up one time. The V and J genes are TRBV7-9 and TRBJ1-1, with TRBD1 identical over 7 bases. Germline CDR1 reads SEHNR; CDR2 reads FQNEAQ (reference sequence). Trimming at V came to 5 bases and at J to 5 bases, leaving 11 bases not matched to a gene. The CDR3 sequence is 15 residues long. CDR3 sequence reads: CASSPRTGMGTEAFF. The CDR3 coding sequence is TGTGCCAGCAGCCCCCGGACAGGAATGGGAACTGAAGCTTTCTTT.

The count of this clone is one. V gene TRBV10-1 combines with J gene TRBJ2-1; 9 bases line up with TRBD2. V dropped 5 bases and J dropped 9; count of bases not matched to a gene: 8. CDR3 length equals 14 residues. Per the germline V gene, CDR1 is WNHNN and CDR2 is SYGVQD (reference sequence). The CDR3 loop reads CASSPGTSLSEQFF. The CDR3 DNA reads TGCGCCAGCAGTCCAGGGACTAGCTTGAGTGAGCAGTTCTTC.

This clone was seen only a few times. The gene calls are TRBV7-2 and TRBJ2-2, with D possibly TRBD1 on 6 matching bases. CDR3 length: 15 residues. Trimming removed 5 bases at V and 5 bases at J, with 15 bases between. In germline, CDR1 is SGHTA, CDR2 FQGNSA. The CDR3 coding sequence is TGTGCCAGCAGCCAGGGGCCCAGGTCAACCGGGGAGCTGTTTTTT. Protein sequence: CASSQGPRSTGELFF.

The gene calls are TRBV7-2 and TRBJ1-6; weak D call: TRBD1 (5 bases). CDR1 and CDR2 from the germline V gene are SGHTA and FQGNSA. The CDR3 has 15 residues. V lost 4 bases and J 1 base, leaving 8 bases between the germline ends. Here the CDR3 DNA reads TGTGCCAGCAGCTCGCAGGGATCCTATAATTCACCCCTCCACTTT. This translates into CASSSQGSYNSPLHF.

V and J are TRBV21-1 and TRBJ2-3; the table's D call of TRBD2 was not tested on the DNA. TRBV21-1 corresponds to a pseudogene. CDR3 length equals 19 residues. The CDR3 DNA reads TGTGCCAGCAGACCCTGGGGAGCGGGAGGGCCGTCGGGCACAGATACGCAGTATTTT. As protein: CASRPWGAGGPSGTDTQYF.